Presented here are 26 T cell receptor beta chains from one specimen sequenced in a study of CD8+CD57+ T cells in acquired aplastic anemia. TCR beta VDJ and CDR3 were profiled, and genomic DNA was the template. TCRdb ran MiXCR on the reads and lists one entry per CDR3 protein. Among around 180,000 distinct CDR3 sequences listed, under 50% were seen once. Sequencing involved patients with CD8+CD57+ cell expansion previously shown by flow cytometry. Sequenced sample: sorted CD4+, CD8+, or CD8+CD57+ T cells (not recorded which) from PBMCs. The receptors stem from a human donor with aplastic anemia.

This chain connects TRBV19 to TRBJ2-6, with 7 bases matching TRBD1. CDR1 and CDR2 from the germline V gene are LNHDA and SQIVND (reference sequence). The trim removed 4 bases at V and 4 bases at J, leaving 4 bases unmatched. This CDR3 is 15 amino acids long. The CDR3 coding sequence is TGTGCCAGTAGTAGCGACAGGGTCGGGGCCAACGTCCTGACTTTC. It translates to CASSSDRVGANVLTF.

V gene TRBV28 combines with J gene TRBJ1-1; perhaps TRBD1 as D (5 bases). Per germline, CDR1 MDHEN and CDR2 SYDVKM. With 8 bases removed from V and 11 bases from J, the gap between germline ends came to 18 bases. The CDR3 runs 12 residues. The CDR3, as DNA: TGTGCCAGCGAGGACGGGGCGGTTGCGGCTTTCTTT. This encodes CASEDGAVAAFF.

The chain carries TRBV2 and TRBJ1-5, with 7 bases lining up with TRBD1. From germline, CDR1 is SNHLY and CDR2 FYNNEI. The CDR3 covers 15 residues. Trimming took 6 bases from V and 4 from J; bases not matched to a gene: 9. CDR3 in amino acids: CASSATGLTNQPQHF. The CDR3 DNA follows: TGTGCCAGCAGCGCGACAGGGCTCACTAATCAGCCCCAGCATTTT. Together with reference TRBV2 and TRBJ1-5, the CDR3 gives the full variable domain: EPEVTQTPSHQVTQMGQEVILRCVPISNHLYFYWYRQILGQKVEFLVSFYNNEISEKSEIFDDQFSVERPDGSNFTLKIRSTKLEDSAMYFCASSATGLTNQPQHFGDGTRLSIL.

V and J are TRBV20-1 and TRBJ2-3; 13 nucleotides line up with TRBD2. The ends lost 7 bases at V and 4 bases at J; junction bases unmatched: 11. The length of the CDR3 is 16 residues. From germline, CDR1 is DFQATT and CDR2 SNEGSKA (reference sequence). CDR3 residues: CSVPGGTSGISDTQYF. CDR3 nucleotides: TGCAGTGTACCTGGAGGGACTAGCGGGATCTCAGATACGCAGTATTTT.

The rearrangement uses TRBV27 and TRBJ1-2, with 8 bases identical to TRBD1. CDR3 length: 14 amino acids. Trimming took 4 bases from V and 5 from J; bases not matched to a gene: 6. Germline CDR1 is MNHEY and CDR2 is SMNVEV (reference sequence). The CDR3 is CASSSQGQAYGYTF. In nucleotides, the CDR3 is TGTGCCAGCAGTTCCCAGGGACAGGCTTATGGCTACACCTTC.

This chain connects TRBV10-2 to TRBJ2-7; 8 bases match TRBD1. Germline V lookup: CDR1 WSHSY, CDR2 SAAADI. V dropped 6 bases and J dropped 4; count of bases not matched to a gene: 5. This CDR3 has 13 amino acids. The CDR3 protein is CASSQGAGYEQYF. In DNA, the CDR3 is TGCGCCAGCAGCCAGGGGGCTGGTTACGAGCAGTACTTC.

The chain recombines TRBV10-2 with TRBJ2-1, with D perhaps TRBD2 (6 bases). The CDR3 is made up of 15 amino acids. Germline V lookup: CDR1 WSHSY, CDR2 SAAADI. Trimming removed 5 bases from V and 4 bases from J, with 15 bases in between. The CDR3 sequence: CASSSRDLQYNEQFF. The DNA of the CDR3 is TGCGCCAGCAGTTCCCGGGACTTACAGTACAATGAGCAGTTCTTC.

This clonotype was recorded at least ten times. The CDR3 sequence: CASSLTSGINEQYF. The CDR3 DNA reads TGTGCCAGCAGCTTAACTAGCGGGATTAACGAGCAGTACTTC. The rearrangement uses TRBV5-4 and TRBJ2-7, with TRBD2 matching over 10 bases. Germline V lookup: CDR1 SGHNT, CDR2 YYREEE (reference sequence). There are 14 residues in the CDR3. V dropped 2 bases and J dropped 5; count of bases not matched to a gene: 4.

V usage is TRBV19 and J usage is TRBJ1-5, with D tentatively TRBD1 (5 bases). Germline CDR1 LNHDA, CDR2 SQIVND (reference sequence). The V end lost 3 bases, the J end lost 5 bases, and 14 bases lay between the germline ends. CDR3 length: 15 amino acids. CDR3 loop: CASSISGQPHQPQHF. The CDR3 bases are TGTGCCAGTAGTATCTCGGGGCAGCCCCATCAGCCCCAGCATTTT. The full variable domain, in which reference TRBV19 and TRBJ1-5 provide the parts outside the CDR3, is DGGITQSPKYLFRKEGQNVTLSCEQNLNHDAMYWYRQDPGQGLRLIYYSQIVNDFQKGDIAEGYSVSREKKESFPLTVTSAQKNPTAFYLCASSISGQPHQPQHFGDGTRLSIL.

This clonotype was seen many times. CDR3 amino acids: CASSEVRQGARYRSNQPQHF. The CDR3 DNA is TGTGCCAGCAGTGAAGTTAGGCAGGGGGCGAGATATCGTAGCAATCAGCCCCAGCATTTT. The V and J genes are TRBV2 and TRBJ1-5, with 8 nucleotides matching TRBD1. The CDR3 contains 20 residues. Germline CDR1 is SNHLY and CDR2 is FYNNEI. The trim removed 1 base at V and 0 bases at J, leaving 14 bases unmatched.

This chain uses TRBV20-1 with TRBJ1-4, with D uncertain. Germline CDR1 and CDR2: DFQATT and SNEGSKA (reference sequence). The length of the CDR3 is 13 residues. V lost 0 bases and J lost 4, with 6 bases in between. The CDR3 here is CSAREGVNEKLFF. The CDR3 DNA reads TGCAGTGCTAGAGAAGGCGTTAATGAAAAACTGTTTTTT.

The chain combines TRBV10-1 with TRBJ2-1; no clear D. Germline CDR1 is WNHNN and CDR2 is SYGVQD (reference sequence). Between the trimmed V and J ends, which lost 3 bases and 2 bases, there was a span of 14 bases. The CDR3 length is 16 residues. The CDR3 coding sequence is TGCGCCAGCAGTGAAAGCATCTCCAGCACCTACAATGAGCAGTTCTTC. It specifies CASSESISSTYNEQFF.

The chain combines TRBV2 with TRBJ2-3; 11 positions match TRBD1. This CDR3 has 14 residues. Looked up from germline, CDR1 is SNHLY and CDR2 is FYNNEI. The CDR3 sequence is CAADPGQGDGTQYF. The DNA of the CDR3 is TGTGCTGCCGATCCGGGACAGGGGGACGGTACGCAGTATTTT. The whole variable domain, remainder taken from reference TRBV2 and TRBJ2-3, is EPEVTQTPSHQVTQMGQEVILRCVPISNHLYFYWYRQILGQKVEFLVSFYNNEISEKSEIFDDQFSVERPDGSNFTLKIRSTKLEDSAMYFCAADPGQGDGTQYFGPGTRLTVL.

To note about this clonotype: This clone may be a read error of a much larger clone one base away. The rearrangement uses TRBV6-2 or TRBV6-3 and TRBJ2-7, with D perhaps matching TRBD1 (6 bases). The length of the CDR3 is 15 residues. Germline V CDR1 and CDR2: MNHEY, SVGEGT. This chain's CDR3 is CASSYQQGNTYGQYF. The DNA of the CDR3 is TGTGCCAGCAGTTACCAACAGGGCAACACCTACGGGCAGTACTTC.

Note on this clonotype: This may stem from a read error, because a much larger clone lies one nucleotide away. V and J are TRBV9 and TRBJ2-1, with TRBD2 as a possible D gene (6 bases). Trimming shortened V by 0 bases and J by 8 bases, and 24 bases separated the two germline ends. CDR1 is SGDLS and CDR2 is YYNGEE in the germline V gene. This CDR3 is 18 amino acids long. CDR3 sequence (DNA): TGTGCCAGCAGCGTAGGGAGGGCGGGGCCGCTCCTATCGGATGAGCAGTTCTTC. Translation gives CASSVGRAGPLLSDEQFF.

J is TRBJ2-7 and V is TRBV11-1; TRBD1 matches 9 bases. CDR3 length: 17 residues. Germline CDR1 reads SGHAT; CDR2 reads FQDESV (reference sequence). Losses at the gene ends were 5 bases for V and 2 bases for J; bases not matched to a gene: 13. The CDR3 nucleotides read TGTGCCAGCAGCCTCCCCCCGGGACAGGGCTTCGCCTACGAGCAGTACTTC. Translation gives CASSLPPGQGFAYEQYF. Filled out from reference TRBV11-1 and TRBJ2-7, the complete variable domain reads EAEVAQSPRYKITEKSQAVAFWCDPISGHATLYWYRQILGQGPELLVQFQDESVVDDSQLPKDRFSAERLKGVDSTLKIQPAELGDSAMYLCASSLPPGQGFAYEQYFGPGTRLTVT.

The sample holds a few counts of this clonotype. This sequence joins TRBV29-1 and TRBJ2-7; 9 bases are a match to TRBD1. Looked up from germline, CDR1 is SQVTM and CDR2 is ANQGSEA. Germline trimming cut 7 bases from V and 3 bases from J; bases unmatched to any gene: 10. The CDR3 runs 14 residues. The DNA for the CDR3 is TGCAGCGGCACTCGGGGGACAGGGCTCTACGAGCAGTACTTC. It translates to CSGTRGTGLYEQYF.

The V and J genes are TRBV10-2 and TRBJ2-7; D unresolved. Matching the DNA end better, TRBJ2-1 makes the J call doubtful. The CDR3 is 15 amino acids. Germline loops: CDR1 WSHSY, CDR2 SAAADI. The CDR3 loop is CASSDWQSSYNEQFF. In DNA form, the CDR3 reads TGCGCCAGCAGTGATTGGCAGAGCTCCTACAATGAGCAGTTCTTC.

Concerning this clonotype: A much larger clonotype is one base distant, so this may be a read error. The V and J genes are TRBV6-2 or TRBV6-3 and TRBJ2-7; D call uncertain. In germline, CDR1 is MNHEY, CDR2 SVGEGT. CDR3 length: 12 residues. Here the CDR3 reads CASSRSQYEQCF. DNA for the CDR3: TGTGCCAGCAGTAGATCACAGTACGAGCAGTGCTTC.

The chain has TRBV20-1 and TRBJ2-2; D is perhaps TRBD1 or TRBD2 (5 bases each). Trimming shortened V by 4 bases and J by 6 bases, and 9 bases separated the two germline ends. The CDR3 length is 12 residues. Germline CDR1 is DFQATT and CDR2 is SNEGSKA (reference sequence). The CDR3 DNA reads as TGCAGTGCTACGCTGGGGGCCGGGGAGCTGTTTTTT. Translated, it gives CSATLGAGELFF.

This clonotype has at least ten counts. The CDR3 here is CASSLGAGGGNTIYF. The CDR3 DNA follows: TGTGCCAGCAGCTTAGGCGCCGGGGGTGGAAACACCATATATTTT. The chain joins TRBV7-8 to TRBJ1-3, with D possibly TRBD1 on 5 matching bases. Germline V gene data show CDR1 as SGHVS and CDR2 as FQNEAQ. With 1 base removed from V and 3 bases from J, the gap between germline ends came to 10 bases. The CDR3 runs 15 residues.

A word on this clonotype: One end of the junction fails to match germline, which may point to a read error. The J gene is TRBJ2-2, the V gene TRBV20-1, with D maybe TRBD1 (6 bases). The CDR3 length is 15 residues. Germline assignment: CDR1 DFQATT and CDR2 SNEGSKA (reference sequence). CDR3 residues: CNASDDRYNTGELFF. CDR3 DNA: TGCAATGCTAGTGACGACAGGTACAACACCGGGGAGCTGTTTTTT.

The chain links TRBV10-3 to TRBJ2-7; D is unresolved. The V gene's germline CDR1 is ENHRY and CDR2 SYGVKD. Trimming stripped 9 bases from V and 0 bases from J, with 9 bases between. The CDR3 runs 12 residues. The DNA for the CDR3 is TGTGCCATTCTCGACGGCTCCTACGAGCAGTACTTC. It is translated as CAILDGSYEQYF.

About this clonotype: At one boundary the junction diverges from the germline segment, which might be a read error. The chain recombines TRBV18 with TRBJ1-1; D is possibly TRBD1 (5 bases). The CDR3 runs to 14 residues. The germline CDR1 and CDR2 sequences are KGHSH and LQKENI. The CDR3 protein is CAGSPGVRNTEAFF. For the CDR3, the DNA is TGTGCCGGCTCACCGGGGGTCCGGAACACTGAAGCTTTCTTT.

This clonotype was found a few times. V gene TRBV7-9 combines with J gene TRBJ2-7; TRBD2 might be the D (6 bases). Germline V gene sequence: CDR1 SEHNR, CDR2 FQNEAQ (reference sequence). V was clipped by 4 bases and J by 7 bases, with 17 bases between them. The CDR3 totals 14 residues. CDR3 in amino acids: CASSSAGPYNEQYF. The CDR3 region has the DNA TGTGCCAGCAGCTCCGCGGGACCCTACAATGAGCAGTACTTC.

The V gene is TRBV5-4, the J gene TRBJ2-5, with a possible D match to TRBD1 (6 bases). From germline, CDR1 is SGHNT and CDR2 YYREEE (reference sequence). Trimming removed 0 bases at V and 4 bases at J, with 16 bases between. CDR3 size: 16 residues. Written as DNA, the CDR3 is TGTGCCAGCAGCTTGGGAGCATTGGGGGCGGGAGAGACCCAGTACTTC. This gives the protein CASSLGALGAGETQYF. Together with reference TRBV5-4 and TRBJ2-5, the CDR3 gives the full variable domain: ETGVTQSPTHLIKTRGQQVTLRCSSQSGHNTVSWYQQALGQGPQFIFQYYREEENGRGNFPPRFSGLQFPNYSSELNVNALELDDSALYLCASSLGALGAGETQYFGPGTRLLVL.